This T cell receptor beta chain was observed in a study of blood T cell repertoires in COVID-19. Whole-study context: The cDNA or gDNA used as material had been derived from T cells, B-cell-depleted T cells, or PBMCs.

The CDR3 has 13 residues. V lost 1 base, J lost 4 bases, and 8 bases lay in between. Germline V gene sequence: CDR1 SGHDT, CDR2 YYEEEE. Seattle patients were enrolled while actively infected and followed longitudinally. Authors' methods: Amplification from reference gene primers served as the basis for estimated nucleated cell counts. TCRdb's copy holds only in-frame clones and misses some; the assay was immunoSEQ multiplex PCR. V, J and clone size are those of that table, while D and trimming were read from the DNA. The sample contains approximately 51,000 clones, approximately 87% of which appear only once.

J is TRBJ1-2 and V is TRBV5-6, with a tentative D call TRBD1 (5 bases). The sample taken for sequencing was peripheral blood. The origin of this receptor is a woman of 80 years or more with COVID-19, enrolled during active disease. CDR3 protein: CASSLRGGYGYTF. CDR3 DNA sequence: TGTGCCAGCAGCTTGAGGGGAGGCTATGGCTACACCTTC.